This TCR beta chain was obtained from a study of T cells after posttransplantation cyclophosphamide. CDR3 length: 19 residues. The J segment lost 3 bases and the V segment lost 2 bases, leaving 19 bases of the junction unmatched. CDR1 is LGHNA, CDR2 YSLEER, per germline. This clone was recorded once. Generated by immunoSEQ multiplex PCR, the TCRdb table keeps only in-frame clones and is missing some. This sample carries about 66,000 clones, roughly 93% of them seen once, and the ten largest clones take about 3%. This clonotype was sampled from a woman in her twenties or thirties in good health and a related stem cell transplant donor. This chain connects TRBV4-3 to TRBJ2-7; 7 nucleotides match TRBD2. Sequenced input: PBMCs. Here the CDR3 DNA reads TGCGCCAGCAGCCAAACTTTTGGGATCCGCCCTGGCGGGAGCTACGAGCAGTACTTC. It codes for CASSQTFGIRPGGSYEQYF.